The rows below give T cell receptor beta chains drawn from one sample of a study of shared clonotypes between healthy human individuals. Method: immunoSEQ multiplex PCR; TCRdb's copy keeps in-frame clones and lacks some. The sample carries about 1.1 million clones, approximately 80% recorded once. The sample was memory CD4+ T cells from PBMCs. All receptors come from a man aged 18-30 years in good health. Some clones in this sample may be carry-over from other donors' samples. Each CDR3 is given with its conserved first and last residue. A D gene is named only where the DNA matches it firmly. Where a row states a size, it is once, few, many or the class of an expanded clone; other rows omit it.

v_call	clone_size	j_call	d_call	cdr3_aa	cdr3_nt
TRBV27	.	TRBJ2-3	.	CASSTRQPRNTQYF	TGTGCCAGCAGTACTCGGCAGCCGCGGAATACGCAGTATTTT
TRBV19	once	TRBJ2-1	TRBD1	CASRDLTGGLWREQFF	TGTGCCAGTAGGGACCTGACAGGGGGCCTTTGGAGGGAGCAGTTCTTC
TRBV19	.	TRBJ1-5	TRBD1	CASSATPGQGAKQPQHF	TGTGCCAGTAGCGCTACTCCGGGACAGGGGGCCAAGCAGCCCCAGCATTTT
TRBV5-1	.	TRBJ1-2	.	CASSQVTVYGYTF	TGCGCCAGCAGCCAAGTGACAGTCTATGGCTACACCTTC
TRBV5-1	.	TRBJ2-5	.	CASSQNEETQYF	TGCGCCAGCAGTCAGAACGAAGAGACCCAGTACTTC
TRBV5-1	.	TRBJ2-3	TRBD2	CASSPSTSGRPPDTQYF	TGCGCCAGCAGCCCCTCGACTAGCGGGAGGCCCCCCGATACGCAGTATTTT
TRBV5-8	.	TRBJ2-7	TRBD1	CASSLGGTVYEQYF	TGTGCCAGCAGCTTGGGAGGGACAGTTTACGAGCAGTACTTC
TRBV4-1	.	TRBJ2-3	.	CASSRTSSLVPDTQYF	TGCGCCAGCAGCCGAACTAGCTCCCTGGTTCCAGATACGCAGTATTTT
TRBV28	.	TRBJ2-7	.	CASSLWPRGRDSYEQYF	TGTGCCAGCAGTTTATGGCCCAGGGGGAGGGATTCCTACGAGCAGTACTTC
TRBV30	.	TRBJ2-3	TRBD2	CAWSEGLAGILSTDTQYF	TGTGCCTGGAGTGAAGGACTAGCGGGAATACTTAGCACAGATACGCAGTATTTT
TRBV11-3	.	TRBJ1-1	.	CASSFSQTEAFF	TGTGCCAGCAGCTTTTCACAGACTGAAGCTTTCTTT
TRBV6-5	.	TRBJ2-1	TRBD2	CASSYRSSGYNEQFF	TGTGCCAGCAGTTACAGGTCTAGCGGGTACAATGAGCAGTTCTTC
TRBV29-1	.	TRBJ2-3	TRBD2	CSGGLAGGTDTQYF	TGCAGCGGGGGACTAGCGGGAGGGACAGATACGCAGTATTTT
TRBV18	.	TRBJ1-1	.	CASSPVGAASNTEAFF	TGTGCCAGCTCACCGGTAGGGGCAGCTTCGAACACTGAAGCTTTCTTT
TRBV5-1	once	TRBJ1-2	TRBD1	CASSLYRGGDGYTF	TGCGCCAGCAGCCTTTACAGGGGTGGGGATGGCTACACCTTC
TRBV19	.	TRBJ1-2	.	CASIYVYPRQNYGYTF	TGTGCCAGTATTTATGTCTATCCGAGGCAGAACTATGGCTACACCTTC
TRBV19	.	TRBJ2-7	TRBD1	CASSTGTGNEQYF	TGTGCCAGTAGTACCGGGACAGGGAACGAGCAGTACTTC
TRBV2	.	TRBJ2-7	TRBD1	CASSARQGFSYEQYF	TGTGCCAGCAGTGCCAGACAGGGTTTCTCCTACGAGCAGTACTTC
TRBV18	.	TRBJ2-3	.	CASSPGVQTDTQYF	TGTGCCAGCTCACCAGGCGTGCAGACAGATACGCAGTATTTT
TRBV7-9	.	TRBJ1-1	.	CASSLAQVFLNTEAFF	TGTGCCAGCAGCTTAGCACAGGTGTTTTTGAACACTGAAGCTTTCTTT
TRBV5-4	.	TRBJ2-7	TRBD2	CASSLLAVDYEQYF	TGTGCCAGCAGCTTACTAGCGGTAGACTACGAGCAGTACTTC
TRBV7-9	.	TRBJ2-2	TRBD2	CASSLLAGGTGELFF	TGTGCCAGCAGCTTACTAGCGGGAGGGACCGGGGAGCTGTTTTTT
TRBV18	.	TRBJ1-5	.	CASSPSEVSLYQPQHF	TGTGCCAGCTCCCCCTCTGAGGTATCTCTTTATCAGCCCCAGCATTTT
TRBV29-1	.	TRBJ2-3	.	CSVETGTSTDTQYF	TGCAGCGTTGAGACAGGCACTAGCACAGATACGCAGTATTTT
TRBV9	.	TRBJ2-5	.	CASSPGGGETQYF	TGTGCCAGCAGCCCCGGGGGAGGAGAGACCCAGTACTTC
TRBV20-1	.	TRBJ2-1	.	CSAWTGIEQFF	TGCAGTGCTTGGACCGGGATCGAGCAGTTCTTC